The clone carrying this T cell receptor beta chain was picked up many times. Its antigen is not known. A sample-barcoded 5' primer and a J-beta primer mix were used in a second PCR of roughly 7 to 11 cycles. TCRdb reprocessed the 5' RACE reads via MiXCR and lists one record per CDR3 protein. The sample has approximately 680,000 distinct CDR3 sequences, roughly 32% seen once. These data originate in a study of blood T cells in healthy people across ages. CDR1 and CDR2 (germline): SNHLY, FYNNEI. The V gene lost 6 bases and the J gene lost 8 bases, with 10 bases spanning the gap. This CDR3 has 11 residues. General study results and limits: Per-million-T-cell TCR beta diversity fell roughly linearly with age.

This chain links TRBV2 with TRBJ1-1, with D maybe TRBD1 (5 bases). The sample was blood. The source is a woman of 80 years or more in good health. The CDR3 DNA reads TGTGCCAGCAGATCCGGGGCGGAAGCTTTCTTT. It encodes CASRSGAEAFF.